Each of the 16 T cell receptor beta chains below was sequenced from the same sample in a study of T cell repertoires in cytomegalovirus infection. One entry per CDR3 protein results from TCRdb running MiXCR on the reads. Of some 800,000 distinct CDR3 sequences listed, about 33% are singletons. What these receptors recognize is not known. The sequenced sample was cultured CD8+ T cells from PBMCs, obtained from culture after CMV antigen stimulation. The receptors come from a human donor in good health (CMV status not recorded). Some clones in this sample may be carry-over from other donors' samples.

The rearrangement links TRBV6-2 or TRBV6-3 to TRBJ2-7; D is uncertain. Deletions cut 2 bases from V and 0 bases from J, with 8 bases between. The CDR3 is made up of 14 amino acids. Germline CDR1 MNHEY, CDR2 SVGEGT. The DNA of the CDR3 is TGTGCCAGCAGTTACCAAGATTACTCCTACGAGCAGTACGTC. Its protein product is CASSYQDYSYEQYV.

The rearrangement links TRBV2 to TRBJ2-1, with 8 bases aligning to TRBD1. V was pared by 2 bases and J by 4 bases, with 7 bases of the junction left unmatched. The CDR3 covers 16 residues. CDR1 is SNHLY, CDR2 FYNNEI, per germline. The CDR3 DNA reads as TGTGCCAGCAGTGAACGGGGGACAGGTCCGTACAATGAGCAGTTCTTC. Amino acid sequence: CASSERGTGPYNEQFF.

A few counts support this clonotype. The V call is TRBV10-3, the J call TRBJ2-7; D might be TRBD1 (6 bases). V lost 0 bases and J 5 bases, leaving 14 bases between the germline ends. The CDR3 spans 15 residues. Germline V gene lookup returns CDR1 ENHRY and CDR2 SYGVKD. The CDR3 here is CAISESGQGKNEQYV. CDR3 in DNA: TGTGCCATCAGTGAGTCCGGGCAGGGGAAGAACGAGCAGTACGTC.

A single count supports this clonotype. The chain couples TRBV6-6 to TRBJ2-2; D ambiguous. The CDR3 contains 14 residues. Trimming removed 7 bases from V and 0 bases from J, with 9 bases in between. The germline V gene encodes CDR1 MNHNY and CDR2 SVGAGI (reference sequence). This CDR3 reads CASNPYPNTGELFF. The CDR3 bases are TGTGCCAGCAATCCTTACCCGAACACCGGGGAGCTGTTTTTT.

V and J are TRBV20-1 and TRBJ2-1; D is unresolved. Between the trimmed V and J ends, which lost 6 bases and 3 bases, there was a span of 12 bases. Germline lookup yields CDR1 DFQATT and CDR2 SNEGSKA (reference sequence). CDR3 length: 13 amino acids. CDR3 DNA sequence: TGCAGTGCCACCCCCGCCAACTACAATGAGCAGTTCTTC. It yields the protein CSATPANYNEQFF.

The chain uses TRBV6-2 or TRBV6-3 and TRBJ2-1; 8 bases match TRBD2. Germline V gives CDR1 MNHEY, CDR2 SVGEGT. The CDR3 loop spans 14 amino acids. The V and J ends lost 4 bases and 7 bases, in that order; junction bases with no gene match: 6. The CDR3 sequence is CASSFPGGRNEQFF. The DNA of the CDR3 is TGTGCCAGCAGTTTTCCGGGGGGGCGAAATGAGCAGTTCTTC.

This clonotype was seen only a few times. This rearrangement joins TRBV6-6 to TRBJ1-1; possibly TRBD1 for D (6 bases). This CDR3 region has 15 residues. Germline loops: CDR1 MNHNY, CDR2 SVGAGI (reference sequence). The ends were cut back, 0 bases at V and 5 bases at J, with 13 bases in the middle. CDR3: CASSYSQRGGTEAFF. CDR3 sequence (DNA): TGTGCCAGCAGTTACTCCCAGAGAGGGGGAACTGAAGCTTTCTTT.

The CDR3 sequence: CASSLQASGGGGNEQFF. The CDR3 nucleotides read TGTGCCAGCAGCTTACAGGCTAGCGGGGGGGGAGGGAATGAGCAGTTCTTC. This sequence joins TRBV7-2 and TRBJ2-1, with 12 bases that match TRBD2. Trimming removed 2 bases from V and 7 bases from J; junction bases left unmatched: 9. CDR1 and CDR2 (germline): SGHTA, FQGNSA. The CDR3 runs 17 residues.

This clonotype was observed at least ten times. The V call is TRBV5-5, the J call TRBJ1-6, with D possibly being TRBD1 (6 bases). Germline V CDR1 and CDR2: SGHKS, YYEKEE (reference sequence). V was cut by 3 bases and J by 14 bases, with 15 bases left in between. The CDR3 has 13 residues. The CDR3 bases are TGTGCCAGCAGCTCTAGGGGGACCCACACCCTCCACTTT. Protein sequence: CASSSRGTHTLHF.

The J gene is TRBJ2-1, the V gene TRBV19; D perhaps matches TRBD2 (7 bases). Per germline, CDR1 LNHDA and CDR2 SQIVND (reference sequence). This CDR3 contains 15 residues. Trimming cost V 3 bases and J 6 bases, with 15 bases left between them. This CDR3 is CASSMDGGLSNEQFF. The CDR3 DNA is TGTGCCAGTAGTATGGACGGGGGGCTAAGCAATGAGCAGTTCTTC.

This clonotype was seen at least ten times. The chain couples TRBV7-6 to TRBJ2-3; 12 bases line up with TRBD2. The CDR3 consists of 21 residues. The V gene end was trimmed by 2 bases and the J gene end by 1 base; junction bases not matched to a gene: 16. Germline V gene sequence: CDR1 SGHVS, CDR2 FNYEAQ. Written as DNA, the CDR3 is TGTGCCAGCAGCTTACCTCCGGGACTAGCGGGTCCGGGCGCTGGCACAGATACGCAGTATTTT. It specifies CASSLPPGLAGPGAGTDTQYF. Full variable domain (missing parts from reference TRBV7-6 and TRBJ2-3): GAGVSQSPRYKVTKRGQDVALRCDPISGHVSLYWYRQALGQGPEFLTYFNYEAQQDKSGLPNDRFSAERPEGSISTLTIQRTEQRDSAMYRCASSLPPGLAGPGAGTDTQYFGPGTRLTVL.

This clonotype was counted between two and nine times. The rearrangement joins TRBV12-3 or TRBV12-4 to TRBJ1-6; D unresolved. The CDR3 is 18 residues long. V lost 3 bases to trimming and J lost 0 bases, with 15 bases between them. The CDR3 region has the DNA TGTGCCAGCAGTTTCGTCCCAGCCACAAGCTCCTATAATTCACCCCTCCACTTT. This gives the protein CASSFVPATSSYNSPLHF.

The rearrangement uses TRBV6-5 and TRBJ2-7; the D gene is possibly TRBD1 (5 bases). Trimming removed 6 bases from V and 1 base from J, with 13 bases in between. The germline CDR1 and CDR2 sequences are MNHEY and SVGAGI. The CDR3 covers 14 residues. For the CDR3, the DNA is TGTGCCAGCAGGGGATCGACAGAATCCTACGAGCAGTACTTC. Protein: CASRGSTESYEQYF.

The J gene is TRBJ1-1, the V gene TRBV6-5; possibly TRBD1 for D (6 bases). Germline V gives CDR1 MNHEY, CDR2 SVGAGI. CDR3 size: 13 residues. V lost 2 bases and J 11 bases, leaving 15 bases between the germline ends. The CDR3, as DNA: TGTGCCAGCAGTTACGCGGCAGGGGCGGCGGCTTTCTTT. The encoded protein is CASSYAAGAAAFF.

The rearrangement uses TRBV5-6 and TRBJ1-2; D gene unclear. The V gene's germline CDR1 is SGHDT and CDR2 YYEEEE. Trimming took 2 bases from V and 6 from J, leaving 5 bases between them. This CDR3 has 11 residues. CDR3 coding DNA: TGTGCCAGCAGCTTCGTGGATGGCTACACCTTC. Translating it yields CASSFVDGYTF.

Ten or more counts support this clonotype. DNA of the CDR3: TGTGCCAGCAGCTTAGCAGCGGGGGGCGCCTACGAGCAGTACGTC. It encodes CASSLAAGGAYEQYV. The gene calls are TRBV7-2 and TRBJ2-7, with 9 bases matching TRBD2. The length of the CDR3 is 15 residues. V lost 0 bases and J lost 2; bases outside the gene matches: 2. Germline CDR1 SGHTA, CDR2 FQGNSA.